This is a list of T cell receptor beta chains from one sample in a study of CD8+ T cells in alopecia areata. Assay: immunoSEQ multiplex PCR; the TCRdb copy retains only in-frame clones and omits some. This table has some 180,000 clones, 50% to 70% appearing once. The source material was CD4+ T cells sorted from blood, sampled at week 0. Source of these receptors: a human donor with alopecia areata. CDR3s include the opening cysteine and the closing phenylalanine or tryptophan. The D gene is left open where the match is weak. Only some rows state a clone size, as once, few, many or a class for expanded clones.

NA TRBJ1-1 NA TRBV30 TGTGCCTGGAGTGATATCGGGCCTGAAGCTTTCTTT CAWSDIGPEAFF
TRBD1 TRBJ2-7 few TRBV28 TGTGCCAGCAGTGACCGGGACAGATTACAGTACTTC CASSDRDRLQYF
NA TRBJ1-1 few TRBV29-1 TGCAGCGTTGAAGATCGGTCGGTAGAAGCTTTCTTT CSVEDRSVEAFF
NA TRBJ1-5 few TRBV29-1 TGCAGCTCGAACATTGGGAGCAATCAGCCCCAGCATTTT CSSNIGSNQPQHF
TRBD1 TRBJ2-7 NA TRBV27 TGTGCCAGCAGTTCACAGGGGGGCGAACGCCACGAGCAGTACTTC CASSSQGGERHEQYF
NA TRBJ2-5 NA TRBV6-5 TGTGCCAGCAGTTACCAGGCACATAATGGGGAGACCCAGTACTTC CASSYQAHNGETQYF
TRBD1 TRBJ2-7 NA TRBV30 TGTGCCTGGACGACCCGGGACAGTGGTCGATACGAGCAGTACTTC CAWTTRDSGRYEQYF
NA TRBJ2-5 NA TRBV29-1 TGCAGCGTTGAAGCAACAGGGTTAAAAGAGACCCAGTACTTC CSVEATGLKETQYF
TRBD2 TRBJ2-5 NA TRBV29-1 TGCAGCGTTGAAGGGCAGGGAGGGAAGACCCAGTACTTC CSVEGQGGKTQYF
NA TRBJ1-1 NA TRBV19 TGTGCCAGTAGTACCGACCGGAACACTGAAGCTTTCTTT CASSTDRNTEAFF
TRBD1 TRBJ1-2 NA TRBV30 TGTGCCTGGAGCCAAGGGACAGCCAACTATGGCTACACCTTC CAWSQGTANYGYTF
NA TRBJ1-6 once TRBV27 TGTGCCAGCAGTTTAGGCGGAAATAATTCACCCCTCCACTTT CASSLGGNNSPLHF
NA TRBJ1-2 NA TRBV30 TGTGCCTGGAGTGTCTCCTTAACAGGGTCGGCCCTTGGCTACACCTTC CAWSVSLTGSALGYTF
NA TRBJ2-7 few TRBV29-1 TGCAGCGCACACAACGGGGGCCACGAGCAGTACTTC CSAHNGGHEQYF
NA TRBJ2-3 few TRBV11-3 TGTGCCAGCAGCTTTTCCACAGATACGCAGTATTTT CASSFSTDTQYF
TRBD1 TRBJ2-7 NA TRBV14 TGTGCCAGCAGCTCCGGGACAGTCAGGTACGAGCAGTACTTC CASSSGTVRYEQYF
NA TRBJ1-2 NA TRBV30 TGTGCCTGGAGTAAGGCCTATGGCTACACCTTC CAWSKAYGYTF
TRBD1 TRBJ2-3 few TRBV29-1 TGCAGCGTAGCTGGGACAGGGTGGACAGATACGCAGTATTTT CSVAGTGWTDTQYF
TRBD1 TRBJ2-5 NA TRBV5-1 TGCGCCAGCAGAACCTACAGGGGGCGCGGAGAGACCCAGTACTTC CASRTYRGRGETQYF
TRBD1 TRBJ1-6 NA TRBV30 TGTGCCGGAACAACGACAGGGGTTTCACCCCTCCACTTT CAGTTTGVSPLHF
NA TRBJ1-6 NA TRBV30 TGTGCCGGAGGTTTTGGGAATTCACCCCTCCACTTT CAGGFGNSPLHF
TRBD2 TRBJ2-3 NA TRBV29-1 TGCAGCGTTGACCCGGGGGGGCGCTGGTCTCTCGTAGATACGCAGTATTTT CSVDPGGRWSLVDTQYF
TRBD1 TRBJ2-1 NA TRBV9 TGTGCCAGCAGCGTAGTCGGACAGGGGCAGTTCTTC CASSVVGQGQFF
TRBD1 TRBJ2-1 NA TRBV18 TGTGCCAGCTCACTCCATAGGACAGGGGATGAGCAGTTCTTC CASSLHRTGDEQFF
NA TRBJ1-1 NA TRBV11-2 TGTGCCAGCAGCCAAGGGTCAAAGGTCACTGAAGCTTTCTTT CASSQGSKVTEAFF
TRBD1 TRBJ1-6 NA TRBV5-4 TGTGCCAGCAGTCCTCGTGAACAGGGGATTGGATCACCCCTCCACTTT CASSPREQGIGSPLHF
NA TRBJ2-7 NA TRBV6-1 TGTGCCAGCAGTGGACAAAGGACGAACCGCTACGAGCAGTACTTC CASSGQRTNRYEQYF
NA TRBJ1-5 NA TRBV2 TGTGCCAGCAAGGGGATTAGCAATCAGCCCCAGCATTTT CASKGISNQPQHF
NA TRBJ2-7 NA TRBV19 TGTGCCAGTACCAAAGCGGGTTCTACTTACGAGCAGTACTTC CASTKAGSTYEQYF
NA TRBJ1-6 NA TRBV9 TGTGCCAGCAGCGTCCGGGACTTCGGTTCACCCCTCCACTTT CASSVRDFGSPLHF
NA TRBJ2-1 few TRBV7-2 TGTGCCAGCAGCCGGGACAACTACAATGAGCAGTTCTTC CASSRDNYNEQFF
TRBD2 TRBJ2-1 NA TRBV4-1 TGCGCCAGCAGTAAGGTAGCGGGGTCCTCGGGGCAGTTCTTC CASSKVAGSSGQFF
TRBD1 TRBJ2-7 NA TRBV2 TGTGCCAGCGACACGTACAGGGGCAACGAGCAGTACTTC CASDTYRGNEQYF
NA TRBJ2-2 few TRBV4-1 TGCGCCAGCAGCCAAGATCAAGGGACCACCGGGGAGCTGTTTTTT CASSQDQGTTGELFF
TRBD1 TRBJ2-1 NA TRBV19 TGTGCCAGTAGGCGAGGTAGGGACAGGGAAAGAGACAATGAGCAGTTCTTC CASRRGRDRERDNEQFF
TRBD1 TRBJ1-2 few TRBV4-1 TGCGCCAGCAGCCAAGAACCACAGGGGGTTGTCTATGGCTACACCTTC CASSQEPQGVVYGYTF